The 29 T cell receptor beta chains listed next were all sequenced from one sample in a study of cytomegalovirus exposure and HLA in healthy donors. TCRdb keeps only in-frame clones here, not all; method: immunoSEQ multiplex PCR. This sample has over 200,000 clones, with around 86% found just once. Sequencing was performed on PBMCs. The source is a woman younger than 30 in good health and CMV-seropositive.

Only one count was recorded for this clone. The chain combines TRBV6-5 with TRBJ1-2, with D maybe TRBD1 (5 bases). Germline V lookup: CDR1 MNHEY, CDR2 SVGAGI. The CDR3 extends over 13 amino acids. The V gene lost 7 bases and the J gene lost 2 bases, with 11 bases spanning the gap. The CDR3 DNA follows: TGTGCCAGCACTCTAGGGGTAAACTATGGCTACACCTTC. Protein: CASTLGVNYGYTF.

The genes are TRBV28 and TRBJ2-1, with D possibly matching TRBD2 (7 bases). V was cut by 7 bases and J by 8 bases, with 12 bases left in between. In germline, CDR1 is MDHEN, CDR2 SYDVKM. The CDR3 is 12 amino acids. Here the CDR3 reads CASMRGGDEQFF. The CDR3 DNA reads TGTGCCAGCATGAGAGGGGGGGATGAGCAGTTCTTC.

The rearrangement joins TRBV10-2 to TRBJ1-5; D gene uncertain. This CDR3 contains 16 residues. CDR1 and CDR2 (germline): WSHSY, SAAADI. V was pared by 8 bases and J by 1 base, with 18 bases between. The CDR3 spells CASGRGWVLSNQPQHF. The DNA for the CDR3 is TGCGCCAGCGGACGGGGATGGGTTTTGAGCAATCAGCCCCAGCATTTT.

The chain couples TRBV7-3 to TRBJ1-1; D unclear. V lost 4 bases and J lost 0, with 6 bases in between. The V gene's germline CDR1 is SGHTA and CDR2 FQGTGA. The CDR3 consists of 13 residues. DNA of the CDR3: TGTGCCAGCAGCTCCGAGGTGAACACTGAAGCTTTCTTT. As protein: CASSSEVNTEAFF. The full variable domain, in which reference TRBV7-3 and TRBJ1-1 provide the parts outside the CDR3, is GAGVSQTPSNKVTEKGKYVELRCDPISGHTALYWYRQSLGQGPEFLIYFQGTGAADDSGLPNDRFFAVRPEGSVSTLKIQRTERGDSAVYLCASSSEVNTEAFFGQGTRLTVV.

This clone was picked up one time. The J gene is TRBJ2-7, the V gene TRBV27; TRBD2 is a possible D gene (6 bases). CDR3 length: 15 residues. The V end lost 3 bases, the J end lost 4 bases, and 16 bases lay between the germline ends. Germline V gene lookup returns CDR1 MNHEY and CDR2 SMNVEV (reference sequence). DNA of the CDR3: TGTGCCAGCAGTTTTACGGGGGTCCCAATTTACGAGCAGTACTTC. This gives the protein CASSFTGVPIYEQYF.

V and J are TRBV28 and TRBJ2-3, with a possible D match to TRBD1 (5 bases). The CDR3 sequence is 15 residues long. The germline gives CDR1 MDHEN, CDR2 SYDVKM. V shed 3 bases and J shed 6 bases, with 16 bases lying between them. CDR3 loop: CASSLPTAQTDTQYF. The CDR3 nucleotides are TGTGCCAGCAGTTTGCCGACAGCTCAAACGGATACGCAGTATTTT.

The chain combines TRBV30 with TRBJ2-3, with D perhaps matching TRBD1 (6 bases). The CDR3 sequence is 15 residues long. With 2 bases removed from V and 4 bases from J, the gap between germline ends came to 16 bases. The germline CDR1 and CDR2 sequences are GTSNPN and SVGIG (reference sequence). The CDR3: CAWSWGYRVPDTQYF. CDR3 DNA sequence: TGTGCCTGGAGTTGGGGGTACAGGGTCCCAGATACGCAGTATTTT. Based on the CDR3 plus reference TRBV30 and TRBJ2-3, the full variable domain is SQTIHQWPATLVQPVGSPLSLECTVEGTSNPNLYWYRQAAGRGLQLLFYSVGIGQISSEVPQNLSASRPQDRQFILSSKKLLLSDSGFYLCAWSWGYRVPDTQYFGPGTRLTVL.

CDR3 sequence: CASSLAGQTYYEQYF. The CDR3 DNA is TGTGCCAGCAGCCTCGCGGGACAGACGTACTACGAGCAGTACTTC. The chain links TRBV5-5 to TRBJ2-7; perhaps TRBD1 as D (7 bases). V was trimmed by 4 bases and J by 3 bases, leaving 17 bases between them. CDR3 length: 15 residues. CDR1 SGHKS and CDR2 YYEKEE come from the germline V gene (reference sequence). The variable domain in full, completed from reference TRBV5-5 and TRBJ2-7, reads DAGVTQSPTHLIKTRGQQVTLRCSPISGHKSVSWYQQVLGQGPQFIFQYYEKEERGRGNFPDRFSARQFPNYSSELNVNALLLGDSALYLCASSLAGQTYYEQYFGPGTRLTVT.

V gene TRBV7-2 combines with J gene TRBJ2-7; D uncertain. CDR1 and CDR2 from the germline V gene are SGHTA and FQGNSA. This CDR3 spans 14 amino acids. V lost 6 bases to trimming and J lost 3 bases, with 15 bases between them. The chain's CDR3 is CASRKRNSVYEQYF. The DNA for the CDR3 is TGTGCCAGCAGGAAGAGGAACTCCGTCTACGAGCAGTACTTC.

The chain combines TRBV5-1 with TRBJ1-2, with 8 bases aligning to TRBD1. In germline, CDR1 is SGHRS, CDR2 YFSETQ. The CDR3 runs to 15 residues. The V gene end was trimmed by 0 bases and the J gene end by 4 bases; junction bases not matched to a gene: 5. CDR3 protein: CASSLEGQGGYGYTF. The CDR3 nucleotides are TGCGCCAGCAGCTTGGAAGGACAGGGAGGCTATGGCTACACCTTC.

The V gene is TRBV10-1, the J gene TRBJ1-4; D may be TRBD1 (5 bases). V shed 4 bases and J shed 7 bases, with 7 bases lying between them. Germline-derived CDR1 and CDR2 are WNHNN and SYGVQD (reference sequence). The CDR3 has 12 residues. In DNA form, the CDR3 reads TGCGCCAGCAGTGGGGGGGGTGAAAAACTGTTTTTT. It translates to CASSGGGEKLFF.

This clone appeared a single time. The rearrangement joins TRBV9 to TRBJ2-7; 10 nucleotides line up with TRBD1. CDR3 size: 16 residues. Germline CDR1 and CDR2: SGDLS and YYNGEE. Trimming removed 5 bases from V and 5 bases from J; junction bases left unmatched: 13. The CDR3 sequence: CASRTLRTGGFNEQYF. CDR3 coding DNA: TGTGCCAGCAGGACCCTCCGGACAGGGGGTTTCAACGAGCAGTACTTC.

The chain is built from TRBV28 and TRBJ2-3, with D possibly being TRBD2 (5 bases). The CDR3 is 15 residues long. Trimming pared 4 bases from V and 2 bases from J, leaving 13 bases between. Germline values: CDR1 MDHEN, CDR2 SYDVKM. CDR3 loop: CASSSTGLYTDTQYF. CDR3 nucleotide sequence: TGTGCCAGCAGTTCAACCGGACTGTACACAGATACGCAGTATTTT. Filled out from reference TRBV28 and TRBJ2-3, the complete variable domain reads DVKVTQSSRYLVKRTGEKVFLECVQDMDHENMFWYRQDPGLGLRLIYFSYDVKMKEKGDIPEGYSVSREKKERFSLILESASTNQTSMYLCASSSTGLYTDTQYFGPGTRLTVL.

The chain employs TRBV7-9 and TRBJ1-1; D is unclear. The CDR3 covers 14 residues. The germline gives CDR1 SEHNR, CDR2 FQNEAQ (reference sequence). Trimming shortened V by 4 bases and J by 0 bases, and 9 bases separated the two germline ends. The CDR3 DNA follows: TGTGCCAGCAGCTCTAGCGTCATGAACACTGAAGCTTTCTTT. This encodes CASSSSVMNTEAFF.

The V and J genes are TRBV29-1 and TRBJ2-5; weak D call: TRBD2 (7 bases). Per the germline V gene, CDR1 is SQVTM and CDR2 is ANQGSEA. V was shortened by 2 bases and J by 5 bases, with 15 bases between the two germline ends. CDR3 length: 14 amino acids. CDR3 nucleotides: TGCAGCGTTGAAAGGGGGGGGTTCGGGGAGACCCAGTACTTC. It specifies CSVERGGFGETQYF.

This rearrangement joins TRBV5-4 to TRBJ2-7; 13 bases fit TRBD2. Germline-derived CDR1 and CDR2 are SGHNT and YYREEE (reference sequence). This CDR3 comprises 16 residues. The V segment lost 2 bases and the J segment 0 bases; nucleotides outside the gene matches: 2. In DNA form, the CDR3 reads TGTGCCAGCAGCTTACTAGCGGGAGGGCCCTCCTACGAGCAGTACTTC. Amino acids: CASSLLAGGPSYEQYF.

J is TRBJ1-2 and V is TRBV4-1; TRBD1 might be the D (6 bases). CDR3 length: 20 amino acids. The germline CDR1 and CDR2 sequences are MGHRA and YSYEKL. Trimming cost V 1 base and J 5 bases, with 29 bases left between them. CDR3 sequence: CASSQVFRPPHQQGGYGYTF. The CDR3 bases are TGCGCCAGCAGCCAAGTTTTTAGGCCCCCCCACCAACAGGGTGGGTATGGCTACACCTTC.

The genes are TRBV28 and TRBJ2-1; no clear D gene. V gave up 3 bases and J gave up 1 base, with 10 bases separating them. CDR1 is MDHEN and CDR2 is SYDVKM in the germline V gene. The CDR3 loop spans 15 amino acids. The CDR3 DNA reads as TGTGCCAGCAGTTTCGGAGAGGAATCCTACAATGAGCAGTTCTTC. Translation gives CASSFGEESYNEQFF. Looking up the rest from reference TRBV28 and TRBJ2-1 gives the full variable domain: DVKVTQSSRYLVKRTGEKVFLECVQDMDHENMFWYRQDPGLGLRLIYFSYDVKMKEKGDIPEGYSVSREKKERFSLILESASTNQTSMYLCASSFGEESYNEQFFGPGTRLTVL.

The count of this clone is one. The V call is TRBV5-6, the J call TRBJ1-4; D gene unclear. Germline CDR1 is SGHDT and CDR2 is YYEEEE. The CDR3 spans 14 residues. V gave up 2 bases and J gave up 3 bases, with 8 bases separating them. CDR3 sequence reads: CASSFRQANEKLFF. CDR3 bases: TGTGCCAGCAGCTTTAGGCAGGCTAATGAAAAACTGTTTTTT. Supplemented by reference TRBV5-6 and TRBJ1-4, the full variable domain reads DAGVTQSPTHLIKTRGQQVTLRCSPKSGHDTVSWYQQALGQGPQFIFQYYEEEERQRGNFPDRFSGHQFPNYSSELNVNALLLGDSALYLCASSFRQANEKLFFGSGTQLSVL.

The chain uses TRBV6-5 and TRBJ2-1; 8 bases match TRBD1. This CDR3 contains 15 residues. The germline gives CDR1 MNHEY, CDR2 SVGAGI. V was clipped by 5 bases and J by 8 bases; unmatched bases: 11. CDR3 DNA: TGTGCCAGCAGTCCACGTCGGGACAGGATCGATGAGCAGTTCTTC. Amino acid sequence: CASSPRRDRIDEQFF.

The rearrangement joins TRBV11-3 to TRBJ1-4, with 8 bases aligning to TRBD1. Germline V gives CDR1 SGHNT, CDR2 YENEEA. Trimming removed 5 bases from V and 6 bases from J; junction bases left unmatched: 11. The CDR3 contains 16 residues. The CDR3 spells CASSPRTGPQHEKLFF. CDR3 in DNA: TGTGCCAGCAGCCCCCGGACAGGGCCGCAACATGAAAAACTGTTTTTT.

This chain uses TRBV27 with TRBJ2-2; the match to TRBD2 covers 9 bases. This CDR3 region has 17 residues. Germline V gene data show CDR1 as MNHEY and CDR2 as SMNVEV (reference sequence). V shed 6 bases and J 4 bases; nucleotides not matched to a gene: 12. In DNA form, the CDR3 reads TGTGCCAGCAGAGAGACGGGACTAGCTTTAGTCACCGGGGAGCTGTTTTTT. Amino acids: CASRETGLALVTGELFF.

The chain combines TRBV6-5 with TRBJ1-1, with D unresolved. CDR3 size: 13 residues. Germline V CDR1 and CDR2: MNHEY, SVGAGI. The V end was cut by 0 bases, the J end by 8 bases, with 10 bases between. The DNA for the CDR3 is TGTGCCAGCAGTTACTCCAGACTCGGGGAAGCTTTCTTT. This translates into CASSYSRLGEAFF.

The chain is built from TRBV7-3 and TRBJ2-1; 10 bases agree with TRBD2. Germline CDR1 is SGHTA and CDR2 is FQGTGA. Germline trimming cut 6 bases from V and 0 bases from J; bases unmatched to any gene: 5. This CDR3 region has 16 residues. The CDR3, as DNA: TGTGCCAGCAGAAAATCTAGCGGGAGCTCCTACAATGAGCAGTTCTTC. Translated, it gives CASRKSSGSSYNEQFF.

This rearrangement joins TRBV7-8 to TRBJ1-2; D uncertain. The CDR3 contains 15 residues. V lost 5 bases, J lost 6 bases, and 19 bases lay in between. CDR1 is SGHVS, CDR2 FQNEAQ, per germline. The CDR3 protein is CASSGRIVLSDGYTF. DNA of the CDR3: TGTGCCAGCAGCGGGAGGATAGTCCTAAGTGATGGCTACACCTTC.

The CDR3, as DNA: TGTGCCAGCAGCTTACGTTCAGGGGACACCGGGGAGCTGTTTTTT. Residues: CASSLRSGDTGELFF. The chain joins TRBV7-6 to TRBJ2-2, with D possibly TRBD1 on 6 matching bases. Trimming took 2 bases from V and 3 from J, leaving 10 bases between them. The CDR3 extends over 15 amino acids. Germline values: CDR1 SGHVS, CDR2 FNYEAQ. Based on the CDR3 plus reference TRBV7-6 and TRBJ2-2, the full variable domain is GAGVSQSPRYKVTKRGQDVALRCDPISGHVSLYWYRQALGQGPEFLTYFNYEAQQDKSGLPNDRFSAERPEGSISTLTIQRTEQRDSAMYRCASSLRSGDTGELFFGEGSRLTVL.

This clone was observed a few times. The chain carries TRBV9 and TRBJ2-5, with a tentative D call TRBD2 (6 bases). Germline CDR1 is SGDLS and CDR2 is YYNGEE. V lost 0 bases to trimming and J lost 2 bases, with 8 bases between them. This CDR3 has 14 residues. The CDR3 region has the DNA TGTGCCAGCAGCGTAGATGCGGGACAAGAGACCCAGTACTTC. It is translated as CASSVDAGQETQYF.

This sequence joins TRBV27 and TRBJ2-7, with a tentative D call TRBD1 (5 bases). Deletions cut 3 bases from V and 2 bases from J, with 8 bases between. Germline V gene sequence: CDR1 MNHEY, CDR2 SMNVEV (reference sequence). The CDR3 runs to 13 residues. The CDR3 region has the DNA TGTGCCAGCAGTTTTCAGGGTACCTACGAGCAGTACTTC. Amino acid sequence: CASSFQGTYEQYF.

The chain joins TRBV27 to TRBJ2-3; D is unclear. The CDR3 covers 11 residues. Deletions cut 2 bases from V and 6 bases from J, with 3 bases between. Per the germline V gene, CDR1 is MNHEY and CDR2 is SMNVEV (reference sequence). The CDR3 coding sequence is TGTGCCAGCAGTTTACGGGATACGCAGTATTTT. It encodes CASSLRDTQYF.